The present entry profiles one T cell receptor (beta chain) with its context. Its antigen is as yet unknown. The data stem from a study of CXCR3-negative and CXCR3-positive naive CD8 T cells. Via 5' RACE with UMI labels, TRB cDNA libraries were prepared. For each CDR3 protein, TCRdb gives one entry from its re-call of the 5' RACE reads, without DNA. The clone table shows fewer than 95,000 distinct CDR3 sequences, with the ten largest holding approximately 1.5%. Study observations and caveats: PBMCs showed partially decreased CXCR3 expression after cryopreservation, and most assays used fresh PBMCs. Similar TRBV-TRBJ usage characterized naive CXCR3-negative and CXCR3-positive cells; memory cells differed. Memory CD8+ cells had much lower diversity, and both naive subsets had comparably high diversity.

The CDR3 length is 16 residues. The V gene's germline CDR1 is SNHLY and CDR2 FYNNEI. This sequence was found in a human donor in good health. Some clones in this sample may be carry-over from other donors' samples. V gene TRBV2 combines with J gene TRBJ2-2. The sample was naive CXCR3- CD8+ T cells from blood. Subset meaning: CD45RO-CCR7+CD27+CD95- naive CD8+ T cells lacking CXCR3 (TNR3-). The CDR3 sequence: CASSELGHSTTGELFF.